These T cell receptor beta chains were read from a single sample in a study of cytomegalovirus exposure and HLA in healthy donors. Measured with immunoSEQ multiplex PCR; TCRdb has only the in-frame clones, and not every one. The sample has some 140,000 clones, 70% to 80% seen once. The specimen was PBMCs. Every receptor here comes from a woman between 50 and 59 years old in good health and CMV-seropositive. CDR3s include the opening cysteine and the closing phenylalanine or tryptophan. The order of the fields is V gene, clone size, D gene, J gene, CDR3 DNA, CDR3 protein. D genes are given only for firm matches. Size is omitted from some rows. Given values are once, few, many or a class for expanded clones.

TRBV11-1	.	TRBD2	TRBJ2-3	TGTGCCAGCAGCTCAACTAGCGGGGGGGGGACGCAGTATTTT	CASSSTSGGGTQYF
TRBV25-1	.	TRBD1	TRBJ2-7	TGTGCCAGCAGGAGACAGGGCGTCACCTACGAGCAGTACTTC	CASRRQGVTYEQYF
TRBV7-3	.	.	TRBJ1-3	TGTGCCAGCAGCTTAACGGCAGGGCCTGGAAACACCATATATTTT	CASSLTAGPGNTIYF
TRBV6-1	few	.	TRBJ2-3	TGTGCCAGCAGTGAATCGTTAGTGAGCACAGATACGCAGTATTTT	CASSESLVSTDTQYF
TRBV11-3	.	.	TRBJ1-1	TGTGCCAGCAGCTTGGAGCGAAACACTGAAGCTTTCTTT	CASSLERNTEAFF
TRBV9	.	.	TRBJ2-1	TGTGCCAGCAGCGTAGGAGGCAGGGCAAAATACAATGAGCAGTTCTTC	CASSVGGRAKYNEQFF
TRBV29-1	.	TRBD1	TRBJ1-1	TGCAGCGTGGGACAGGCGAACACTGAAGCTTTCTTT	CSVGQANTEAFF
TRBV9	.	.	TRBJ2-7	TGTGCCAGCAGCGTAACAGGGTCTCCTTACGAGCAGTACTTC	CASSVTGSPYEQYF
TRBV29-1	.	.	TRBJ1-1	TGCAGCGTTGGTGGGAGAGAACAGAACACTGAAGCTTTCTTT	CSVGGREQNTEAFF
TRBV18	.	TRBD1	TRBJ1-2	TGTGCCAGCTCACCCGAAGCAGGGGGCGAGATAAATGGCTACACCTTC	CASSPEAGGEINGYTF
TRBV11-2	.	.	TRBJ2-3	TGTGCCAGCAGCCCCCTTTTCGGAACTAGTGTTTCCGCAGATACGCAGTATTTT	CASSPLFGTSVSADTQYF
TRBV7-9	.	.	TRBJ1-1	TGTGCCAGCAGCTGGGGTGAGGGGAACACTGAAGCTTTCTTT	CASSWGEGNTEAFF
TRBV18	.	TRBD1	TRBJ1-2	TGTGCCAGCTCACCACCCGGACAGGAACGTAACTATGGCTACACCTTC	CASSPPGQERNYGYTF
TRBV9	.	.	TRBJ2-1	TGTGCCAGCAGCGTTACCAGGGGGGAGTTAGGAGACAATGAGCAGTTCTTC	CASSVTRGELGDNEQFF
TRBV6-5	.	.	TRBJ1-6	TGTGCCAGCAGGAGAGAACAATGGGCAAATTCACCCCTCCACTTT	CASRREQWANSPLHF
TRBV2	.	.	TRBJ1-3	TGTGCCAGCAAGCAGGACTCCTCTGGAAACACCATATATTTT	CASKQDSSGNTIYF
TRBV19	.	.	TRBJ2-2	TGTGCCAGTAGCCGGACAGCCGAGAGCGGGGAGCTGTTTTTT	CASSRTAESGELFF
TRBV29-1	.	TRBD1	TRBJ2-2	TGCAGCGTCGGGGACAGAAACACCGGGGAGCTGTTTTTT	CSVGDRNTGELFF
TRBV9	.	.	TRBJ1-2	TGTGCCAGCAGCGTAGACAGGGACTATGGGGACTACACCTTC	CASSVDRDYGDYTF
TRBV5-1	.	.	TRBJ1-1	TGCGCCAGCAGCGAACCCTGGTTAGGGGGTGAAGCTTTCTTT	CASSEPWLGGEAFF
TRBV7-3	few	TRBD2	TRBJ2-3	TGTGCCAGCAGCTTAGGGACTAGCGGGGCTAGCACAGATACGCAGTATTTT	CASSLGTSGASTDTQYF
TRBV4-2	.	TRBD2	TRBJ2-1	TGTGCCAGCGGGACAGCGGGGGGCCACTACAATGAGCAGTTCTTC	CASGTAGGHYNEQFF
TRBV11-3	.	.	TRBJ2-1	TGTGCCAGCAGCTGGGGCAGTTCCTACAATGAGCAGTTCTTC	CASSWGSSYNEQFF
TRBV11-1	few	.	TRBJ1-5	TGTGCCAGCAGCTTAGATGGGTGGGGGGTAAATCAGCCCCAGCATTTT	CASSLDGWGVNQPQHF
TRBV5-1	once	.	TRBJ2-2	TGCGCCAGCAGCTTGCAGGGCGGCACCGGGGAGCTGTTTTTT	CASSLQGGTGELFF
TRBV6-6	.	TRBD1	TRBJ2-3	TGTGCCAGCAGTTCCCGACAGGGCCTCACAGATACGCAGTATTTT	CASSSRQGLTDTQYF
TRBV7-2	.	TRBD2	TRBJ2-5	TGTGCCAGCAGATTACTAGCGGGGTCACAAGAGACCCAGTACTTC	CASRLLAGSQETQYF
TRBV19	.	TRBD1	TRBJ1-1	TGTGCCAGTATAGGGGACAGGGGGATCACTGAAGCTTTCTTT	CASIGDRGITEAFF
TRBV2	.	TRBD2	TRBJ2-5	TGTGCCAGCAGTGCTTTAGCGGGGGGGCAAGAGACCCAGTACTTC	CASSALAGGQETQYF
TRBV4-2	.	.	TRBJ2-7	TGTGCCAGCAGCCAAGAGAGGGAAGGACAGGGAGGGTATGACGAGCAGTACTTC	CASSQEREGQGGYDEQYF
TRBV28	.	.	TRBJ1-2	TGTGCCAGCAGTTTATTCGTCGGGAACTATGGCTACACCTTC	CASSLFVGNYGYTF
TRBV5-1	.	.	TRBJ1-5	TGCGCCAGCAGCACGGGAGGAGACAATCAGCCCCAGCATTTT	CASSTGGDNQPQHF
TRBV6-1	.	TRBD1	TRBJ2-2	TGTGCCAGCAGTGAAGCCCGACAGGGTGGTATCGGGGAGCTGTTTTTT	CASSEARQGGIGELFF
TRBV6-1	few	.	TRBJ1-2	TGTGCCAGCAAAATAGACAGTAACTATGGCTACACCTTC	CASKIDSNYGYTF
TRBV6-5	.	.	TRBJ1-1	TGTGCCAGCAGTTACTCGTCCGAGGGCTTGAACACTGAAGCTTTCTTT	CASSYSSEGLNTEAFF
TRBV28	.	TRBD1	TRBJ2-7	TGTGCCAGCAACGTCCAGGGGGCCTCCTACGAGCAGTACTTC	CASNVQGASYEQYF
TRBV5-6	.	.	TRBJ2-7	TGTGCCAGCACGGAAGGAGCGGCGCGCCTCCGCGAGCAGTACTTC	CASTEGAARLREQYF
TRBV7-9	.	TRBD2	TRBJ2-1	TGTGCCAGCAGCTTAGTGGCGGGGGGGCGGAATGAGCAGTTCTTC	CASSLVAGGRNEQFF
TRBV28	.	.	TRBJ1-5	TGTGCCAGCAGTTCCCTAGACAGTGTACCAAATCAGCCCCAGCATTTT	CASSSLDSVPNQPQHF
TRBV11-2	.	TRBD2	TRBJ2-1	TGTGCCAGCAGCCGCGAAGCGGGGTTGCGCTACAATGAGCAGTTCTTC	CASSREAGLRYNEQFF
TRBV6-6	.	TRBD1	TRBJ1-2	TGTGCCAGCACCCCGAGAGGACAGGGGGGGAAGGATGGCTACACCTTC	CASTPRGQGGKDGYTF
TRBV7-9	.	.	TRBJ1-2	TGTGCCAGCAGCTTAGCGCGGGTTGACGGCTACACCTTC	CASSLARVDGYTF
TRBV6-1	.	.	TRBJ1-2	TGTGCCGGCCTGGGCTACACCTTC	CAGLGYTF
TRBV11-2	.	TRBD1	TRBJ1-1	TGTGCCAGCAGCCCGGACAGGGGGGATAACACTGAAGCTTTCTTT	CASSPDRGDNTEAFF